This TCR beta chain is drawn from a study of T cell changes during pregnancy in multiple sclerosis. Some clones are missing from TCRdb's copy, which holds only in-frame ones; the method was immunoSEQ multiplex PCR. The sample includes some 85,000 clones, about 93% of them seen just once. CDR1 LNHDA and CDR2 SQIVND come from the germline V gene (reference sequence). V was trimmed by 6 bases and J by 8 bases, leaving 20 bases between them. The CDR3 extends over 15 amino acids. The sample in question was peripheral blood, obtained in the second trimester of pregnancy. The sequence was obtained from a female donor in good health, enrolled as a control in a pregnancy study. V and J are TRBV19 and TRBJ1-5; D unclear. The CDR3 is CASSMESRVREPQHF. The CDR3 nucleotides are TGTGCCAGTAGCATGGAATCTCGGGTCCGGGAGCCCCAGCATTTT.